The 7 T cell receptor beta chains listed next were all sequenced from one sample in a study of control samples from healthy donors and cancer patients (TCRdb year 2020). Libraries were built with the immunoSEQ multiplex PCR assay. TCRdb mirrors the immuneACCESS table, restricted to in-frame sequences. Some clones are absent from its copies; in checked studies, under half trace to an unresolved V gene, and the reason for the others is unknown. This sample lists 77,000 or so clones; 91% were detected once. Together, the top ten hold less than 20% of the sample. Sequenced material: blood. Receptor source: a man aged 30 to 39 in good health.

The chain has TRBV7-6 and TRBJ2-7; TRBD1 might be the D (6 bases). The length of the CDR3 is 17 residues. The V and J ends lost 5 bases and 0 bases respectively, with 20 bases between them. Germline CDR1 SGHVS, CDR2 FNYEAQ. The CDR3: CASSPSATGSSSYEQYF. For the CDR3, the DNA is TGTGCCAGCAGCCCCTCGGCGACAGGTTCGAGCTCCTACGAGCAGTACTTC.

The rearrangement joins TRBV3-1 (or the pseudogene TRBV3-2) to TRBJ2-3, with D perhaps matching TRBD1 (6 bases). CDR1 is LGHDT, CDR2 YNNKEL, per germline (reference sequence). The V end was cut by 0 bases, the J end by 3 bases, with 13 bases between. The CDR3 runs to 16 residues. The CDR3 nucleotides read TGTGCCAGCAGCCAAGATCTGGGGGCTCAAACAGATACGCAGTATTTT. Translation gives CASSQDLGAQTDTQYF.

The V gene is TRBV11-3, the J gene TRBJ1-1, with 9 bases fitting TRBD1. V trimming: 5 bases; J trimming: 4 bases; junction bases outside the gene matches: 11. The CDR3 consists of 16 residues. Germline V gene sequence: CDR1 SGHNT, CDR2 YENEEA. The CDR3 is CASSAGQGNPGTEAFF. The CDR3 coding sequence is TGTGCCAGCAGCGCGGGACAGGGCAACCCGGGCACTGAAGCTTTCTTT. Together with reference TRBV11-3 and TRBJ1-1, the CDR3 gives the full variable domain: EAGVVQSPRYKIIEKKQPVAFWCNPISGHNTLYWYLQNLGQGPELLIRYENEEAVDDSQLPKDRFSAERLKGVDSTLKIQPAELGDSAVYLCASSAGQGNPGTEAFFGQGTRLTVV.

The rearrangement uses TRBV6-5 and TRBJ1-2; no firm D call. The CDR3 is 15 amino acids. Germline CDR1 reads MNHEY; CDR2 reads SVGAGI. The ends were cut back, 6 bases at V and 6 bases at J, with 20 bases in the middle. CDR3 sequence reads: CASSWAGGVANGYTF. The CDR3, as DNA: TGTGCCAGCAGCTGGGCTGGTGGAGTAGCAAATGGCTACACCTTC.

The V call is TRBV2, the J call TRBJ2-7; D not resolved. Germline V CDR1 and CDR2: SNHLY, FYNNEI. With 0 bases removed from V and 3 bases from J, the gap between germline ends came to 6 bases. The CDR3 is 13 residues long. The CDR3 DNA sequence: TGTGCCAGCAGTGAAGCGCCCCACTACGAGCAGTACTTC. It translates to CASSEAPHYEQYF.

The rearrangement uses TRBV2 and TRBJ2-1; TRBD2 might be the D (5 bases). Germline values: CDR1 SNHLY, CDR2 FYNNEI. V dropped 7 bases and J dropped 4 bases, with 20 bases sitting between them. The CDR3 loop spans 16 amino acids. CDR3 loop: CASMAREPTPYNEQFF. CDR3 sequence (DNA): TGTGCCAGCATGGCGAGGGAGCCTACCCCTTACAATGAGCAGTTCTTC.

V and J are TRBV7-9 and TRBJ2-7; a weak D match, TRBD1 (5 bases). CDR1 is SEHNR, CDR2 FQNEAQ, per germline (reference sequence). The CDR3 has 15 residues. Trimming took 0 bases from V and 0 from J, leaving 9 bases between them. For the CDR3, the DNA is TGTGCCAGCAGCTTAGCGCACAGGAGCTCCTACGAGCAGTACTTC. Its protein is CASSLAHRSSYEQYF.